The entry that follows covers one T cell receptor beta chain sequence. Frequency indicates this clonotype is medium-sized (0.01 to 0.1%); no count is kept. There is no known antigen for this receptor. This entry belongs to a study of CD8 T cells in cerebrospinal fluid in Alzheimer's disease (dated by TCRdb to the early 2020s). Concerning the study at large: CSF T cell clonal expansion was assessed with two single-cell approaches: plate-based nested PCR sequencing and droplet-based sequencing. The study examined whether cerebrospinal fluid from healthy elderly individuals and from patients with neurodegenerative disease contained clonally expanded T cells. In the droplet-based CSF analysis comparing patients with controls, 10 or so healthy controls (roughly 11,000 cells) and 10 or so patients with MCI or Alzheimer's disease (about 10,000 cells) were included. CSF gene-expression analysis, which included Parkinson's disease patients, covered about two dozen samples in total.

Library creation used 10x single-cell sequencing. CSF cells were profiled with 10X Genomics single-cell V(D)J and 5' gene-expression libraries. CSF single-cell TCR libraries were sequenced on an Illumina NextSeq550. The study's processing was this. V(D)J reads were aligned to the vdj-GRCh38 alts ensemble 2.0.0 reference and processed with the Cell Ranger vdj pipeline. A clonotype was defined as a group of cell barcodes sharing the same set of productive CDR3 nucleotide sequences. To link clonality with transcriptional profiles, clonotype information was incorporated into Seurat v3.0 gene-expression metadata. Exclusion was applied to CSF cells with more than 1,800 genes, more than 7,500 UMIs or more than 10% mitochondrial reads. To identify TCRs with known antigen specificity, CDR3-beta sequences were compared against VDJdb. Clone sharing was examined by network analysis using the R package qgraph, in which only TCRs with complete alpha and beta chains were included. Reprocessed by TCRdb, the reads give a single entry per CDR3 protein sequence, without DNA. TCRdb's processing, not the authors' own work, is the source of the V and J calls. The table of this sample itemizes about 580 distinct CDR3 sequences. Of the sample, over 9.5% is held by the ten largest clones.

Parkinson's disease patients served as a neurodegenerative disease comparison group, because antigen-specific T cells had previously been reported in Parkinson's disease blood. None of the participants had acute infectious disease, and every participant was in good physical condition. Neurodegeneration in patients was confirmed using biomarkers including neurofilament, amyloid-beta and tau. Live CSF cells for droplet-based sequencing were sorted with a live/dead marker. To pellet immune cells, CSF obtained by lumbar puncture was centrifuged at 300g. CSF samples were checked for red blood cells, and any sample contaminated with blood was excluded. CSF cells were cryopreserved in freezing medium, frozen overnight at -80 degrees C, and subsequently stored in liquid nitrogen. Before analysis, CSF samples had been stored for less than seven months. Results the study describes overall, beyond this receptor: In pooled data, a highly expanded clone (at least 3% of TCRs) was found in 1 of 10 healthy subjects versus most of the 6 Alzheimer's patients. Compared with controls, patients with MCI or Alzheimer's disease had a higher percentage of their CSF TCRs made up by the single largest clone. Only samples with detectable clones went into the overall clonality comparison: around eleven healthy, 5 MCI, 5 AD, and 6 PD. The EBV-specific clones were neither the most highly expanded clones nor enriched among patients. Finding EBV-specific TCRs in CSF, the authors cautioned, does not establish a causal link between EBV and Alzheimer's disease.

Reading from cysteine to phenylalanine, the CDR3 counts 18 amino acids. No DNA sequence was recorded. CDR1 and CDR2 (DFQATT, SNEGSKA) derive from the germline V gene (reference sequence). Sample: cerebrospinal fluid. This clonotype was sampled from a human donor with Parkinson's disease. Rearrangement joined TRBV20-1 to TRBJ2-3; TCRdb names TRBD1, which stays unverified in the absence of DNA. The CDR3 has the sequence CSATPPSGSQGVTDTQYF.